The next 3 T cell receptor beta chains were all read from a single sample in a study of cytomegalovirus exposure and HLA in healthy donors. Primers included in the PCR were 60 Vbeta and 13 Jbeta primers. This table comes from immunoSEQ multiplex PCR, and its TCRdb copy is limited to in-frame clones, with some not included. The table shows 130,000 to 150,000 clones, with approximately 80% occurring only once. Source material: PBMCs. Receptors were obtained from a man aged 25 to 40 in good health and CMV-seropositive.

The chain uses TRBV19 and TRBJ1-1; 7 bases agree with TRBD1. The germline gives CDR1 LNHDA, CDR2 SQIVND (reference sequence). J was trimmed by 4 bases and V by 8 bases; bases with no gene match: 7. This CDR3 is 13 amino acids long. The CDR3 spells CASRDSGGTEAFF. The CDR3 DNA reads as TGTGCCAGTCGCGACTCAGGGGGCACTGAAGCTTTCTTT. Using reference TRBV19 and TRBJ1-1 for the parts outside the CDR3, the full variable domain is DGGITQSPKYLFRKEGQNVTLSCEQNLNHDAMYWYRQDPGQGLRLIYYSQIVNDFQKGDIAEGYSVSREKKESFPLTVTSAQKNPTAFYLCASRDSGGTEAFFGQGTRLTVV.

This sequence joins TRBV7-9 and TRBJ1-5, with TRBD1 as a possible D gene (6 bases). Looked up from germline, CDR1 is SEHNR and CDR2 is FQNEAQ (reference sequence). The CDR3 totals 17 residues. The V gene lost 2 bases and the J gene lost 6 bases, with 20 bases spanning the gap. The CDR3 spells CASSLREGDRSIQPQHF. CDR3 nucleotide sequence: TGTGCCAGCAGCTTACGGGAGGGAGACAGGTCCATTCAGCCCCAGCATTTT.

V gene TRBV28 combines with J gene TRBJ1-2, with D perhaps TRBD1 (6 bases). The V gene lost 3 bases and the J gene lost 8 bases, with 16 bases spanning the gap. Germline loops: CDR1 MDHEN, CDR2 SYDVKM. There are 14 residues in the CDR3. CDR3 nucleotide sequence: TGTGCCAGCAGTTTCGGGCGTACAGGGCTCGGCTACACCTTC. Encoded protein: CASSFGRTGLGYTF.